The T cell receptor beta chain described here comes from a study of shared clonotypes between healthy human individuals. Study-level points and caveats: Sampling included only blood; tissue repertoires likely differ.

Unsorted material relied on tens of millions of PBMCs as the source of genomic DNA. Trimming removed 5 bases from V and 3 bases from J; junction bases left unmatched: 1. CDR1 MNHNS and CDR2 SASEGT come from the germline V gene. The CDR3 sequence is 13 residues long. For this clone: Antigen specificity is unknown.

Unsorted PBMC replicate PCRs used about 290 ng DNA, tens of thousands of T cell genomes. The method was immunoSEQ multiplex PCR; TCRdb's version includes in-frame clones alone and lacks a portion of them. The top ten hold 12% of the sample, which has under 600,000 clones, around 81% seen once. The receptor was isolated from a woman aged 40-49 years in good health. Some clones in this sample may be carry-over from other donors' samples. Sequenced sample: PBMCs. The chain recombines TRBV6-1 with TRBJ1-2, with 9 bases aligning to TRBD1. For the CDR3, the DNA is TGTGCCAGCAGTCGGGACAGGGACTATGGCTACACCTTC. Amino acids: CASSRDRDYGYTF.